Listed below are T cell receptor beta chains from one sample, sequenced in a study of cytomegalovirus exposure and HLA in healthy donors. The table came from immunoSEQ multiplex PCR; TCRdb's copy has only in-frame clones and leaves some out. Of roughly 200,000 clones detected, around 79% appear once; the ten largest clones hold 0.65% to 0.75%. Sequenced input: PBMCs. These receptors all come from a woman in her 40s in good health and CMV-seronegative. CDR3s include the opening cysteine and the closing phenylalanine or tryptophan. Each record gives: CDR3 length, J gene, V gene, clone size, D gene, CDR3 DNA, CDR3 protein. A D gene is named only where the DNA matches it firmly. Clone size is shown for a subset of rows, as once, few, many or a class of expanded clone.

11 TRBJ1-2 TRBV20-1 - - TGCAGTGCTATCTACAGGGATCGCTACACCTTC CSAIYRDRYTF
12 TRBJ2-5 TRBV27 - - TGTGCCAGCAGGACCGGGACAACCAGTTGGTACTTC CASRTGTTSWYF
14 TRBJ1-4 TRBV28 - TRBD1 TGTGCCAGCAGCCTAGGAGGGGGCCGGGAAAAACTGTTTTTT CASSLGGGREKLFF
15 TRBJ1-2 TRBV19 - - TGTGCCAGTAGTATATCGCGGGCCGCTAACTATGGCTACACCTTC CASSISRAANYGYTF
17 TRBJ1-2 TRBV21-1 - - TGTGCCAGCAGCACCCGATCGCAGGGGGCGCATACCTATGGCTACACCTTC CASSTRSQGAHTYGYTF
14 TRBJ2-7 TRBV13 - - TGTGCCAGCAGCTTAGTACAGGCAGGGCTTAAAAAGTACTTC CASSLVQAGLKKYF
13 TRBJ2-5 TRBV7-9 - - TGTGCCAGCAGGGAGGGGTTTTTAGAGACCCAGTACTTC CASREGFLETQYF
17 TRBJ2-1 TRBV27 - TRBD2 TGTGCCAGCAGTTTTTCTTCCCGGACTAGCGGGAGGCATGAGCAGTTCTTC CASSFSSRTSGRHEQFF
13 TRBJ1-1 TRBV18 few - TGTGCCAGCTCACTGAGCAGGGCCGATGAAGCTTTCTTT CASSLSRADEAFF
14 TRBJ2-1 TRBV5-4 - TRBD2 TGTGCCAGCACCGTCGGGGGGGGGCGACGGGAGCAGTTCTTC CASTVGGGRREQFF
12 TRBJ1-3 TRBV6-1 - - TGTGCCAGCCGGGACACCGGAAACACCATATATTTT CASRDTGNTIYF
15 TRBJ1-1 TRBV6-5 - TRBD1 TGTGCCAGCAGTTCTCTACAGGGGGGATACACTGAAGCTTTCTTT CASSSLQGGYTEAFF
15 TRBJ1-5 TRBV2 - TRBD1 TGTGCCACCACCGGGACAGGTATAGGCGATCAGCCCCAGCATTTT CATTGTGIGDQPQHF
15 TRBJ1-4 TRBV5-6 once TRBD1 TGTGCCAGCAGCTCGCCTGACAGGGACGGTGAAAAACTGTTTTTT CASSSPDRDGEKLFF
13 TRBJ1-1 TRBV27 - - TGTGCCAGCAGCTCAACAGGGAACACTGAAGCTTTCTTT CASSSTGNTEAFF
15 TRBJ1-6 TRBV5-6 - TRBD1 TGTGCCAGCAGCTTGTACAGGGACAGGGATTCACCCCTCCACTTT CASSLYRDRDSPLHF
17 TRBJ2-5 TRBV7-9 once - TGTGCCAGCAGCTTACTTCCCTTACTAAATAACCAAGAGACCCAGTACTTC CASSLLPLLNNQETQYF
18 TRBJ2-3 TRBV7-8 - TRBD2 TGTGCCAGCAGCTTATACAGGACTAGCGGGAGGGCCGCAGATACGCAGTATTTT CASSLYRTSGRAADTQYF
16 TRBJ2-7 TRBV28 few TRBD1 TGTGCCAGCAGTGGTCCCGGGACAGGGGGCGCCTACGAGCAGTACTTC CASSGPGTGGAYEQYF
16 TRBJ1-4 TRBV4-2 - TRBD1 TGTGCCAGCAGCCAAAGCCCTACAGGGGACGGTGAAAAACTGTTTTTT CASSQSPTGDGEKLFF